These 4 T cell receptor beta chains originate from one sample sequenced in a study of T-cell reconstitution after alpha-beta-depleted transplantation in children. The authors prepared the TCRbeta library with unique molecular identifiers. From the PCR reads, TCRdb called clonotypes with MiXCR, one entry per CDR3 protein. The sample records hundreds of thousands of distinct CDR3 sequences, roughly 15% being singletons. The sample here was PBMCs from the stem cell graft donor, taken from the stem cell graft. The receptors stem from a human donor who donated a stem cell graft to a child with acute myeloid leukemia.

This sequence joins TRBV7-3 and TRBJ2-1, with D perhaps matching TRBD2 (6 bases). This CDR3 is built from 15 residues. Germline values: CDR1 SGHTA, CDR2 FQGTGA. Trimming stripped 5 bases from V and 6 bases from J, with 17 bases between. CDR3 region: CASSPRGGDSNEQFF. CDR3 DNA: TGTGCCAGCAGCCCCCGTGGCGGGGATAGCAATGAGCAGTTCTTC.

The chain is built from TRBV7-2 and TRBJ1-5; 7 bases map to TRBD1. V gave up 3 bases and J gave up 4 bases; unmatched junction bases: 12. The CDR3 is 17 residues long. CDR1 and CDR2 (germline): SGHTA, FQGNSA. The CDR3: CASSLGRGGMGNQPQHF. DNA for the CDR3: TGTGCCAGCAGCTTGGGCAGGGGGGGCATGGGGAATCAGCCCCAGCATTTT.

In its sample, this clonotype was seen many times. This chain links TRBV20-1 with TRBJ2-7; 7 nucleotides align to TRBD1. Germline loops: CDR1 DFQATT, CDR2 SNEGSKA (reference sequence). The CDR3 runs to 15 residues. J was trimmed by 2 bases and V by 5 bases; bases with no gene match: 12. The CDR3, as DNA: TGCAGTGCTTGGAAACAGGGGTCCCATGCCTACGAGCAGTACTTC. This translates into CSAWKQGSHAYEQYF.

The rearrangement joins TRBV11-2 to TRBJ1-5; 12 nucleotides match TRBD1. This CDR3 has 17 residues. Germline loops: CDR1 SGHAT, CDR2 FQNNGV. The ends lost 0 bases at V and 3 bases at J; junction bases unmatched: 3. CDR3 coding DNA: TGTGCCAGCAGCTTAGATAGGGACAGGGGGCTCAATCAGCCCCAGCATTTT. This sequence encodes CASSLDRDRGLNQPQHF.